A single sample gave rise to the 5 T cell receptor beta chains below, sequenced in a study of T cell responses to AZD1222 COVID-19 vaccine. Method: immunoSEQ multiplex PCR; TCRdb's copy keeps in-frame clones and lacks some. The repertoire holds 90,000 to 100,000 clones, with about 90% as singletons. Sequences were derived from peripheral blood, sampled on day 0 of AZD1222 vaccination. These TCRs come from an adult in good health.

This clone was counted a few times. One junction end does not reproduce the germline sequence, and a read error may be involved. The V call is TRBV5-1, the J call TRBJ1-1; 7 bases line up with TRBD1. This CDR3 region has 15 residues. The germline V gene encodes CDR1 SGHRS and CDR2 YFSETQ. The CDR3 sequence is CASSLIPGTESEAFF. CDR3 coding DNA: TGTGCCAGCAGCTTGATCCCCGGGACAGAATCCGAAGCTTTCTTT.

The genes are TRBV6-5 and TRBJ2-5, with D possibly being TRBD2 (5 bases). The germline V and J ends were trimmed by 6 bases and 4 bases, with 18 bases remaining between them. This CDR3 has 15 amino acids. Looked up from germline, CDR1 is MNHEY and CDR2 is SVGAGI. The CDR3 sequence: CASRAPGVAAETQYF. DNA of the CDR3: TGTGCCAGCAGGGCTCCCGGGGTAGCCGCAGAGACCCAGTACTTC.

The genes are TRBV7-9 and TRBJ1-2; D is unresolved. Trimming left V 2 bases short and J 7 bases short, with 8 bases between. CDR1 is SEHNR, CDR2 FQNEAQ, per germline (reference sequence). The CDR3 spans 12 residues. Here the CDR3 reads CASSLLAGGYTF. The CDR3 DNA reads TGTGCCAGCAGCTTATTAGCAGGTGGCTACACCTTC.

The chain couples TRBV5-5 to TRBJ1-5; TRBD1 is a possible D gene (6 bases). Germline CDR1 reads SGHKS; CDR2 reads YYEKEE (reference sequence). CDR3 length: 16 residues. The V end lost 1 base, the J end lost 7 bases, and 18 bases lay between the germline ends. The CDR3 DNA sequence: TGTGCCAGCAGCTTGAACTCAGCACAGGGAATACAGCCCCAGCATTTT. It specifies CASSLNSAQGIQPQHF. Supplemented by reference TRBV5-5 and TRBJ1-5, the full variable domain reads DAGVTQSPTHLIKTRGQQVTLRCSPISGHKSVSWYQQVLGQGPQFIFQYYEKEERGRGNFPDRFSARQFPNYSSELNVNALLLGDSALYLCASSLNSAQGIQPQHFGDGTRLSIL.

Only one count was recorded for this clone. This sequence joins TRBV5-1 and TRBJ1-2, with 11 bases that match TRBD1. The CDR3 is 13 residues long. V lost 4 bases and J lost 8; bases outside the gene matches: 4. Germline CDR1 is SGHRS and CDR2 is YFSETQ. The CDR3 protein is CASSPGQGEGYTF. DNA for the CDR3: TGCGCCAGCAGCCCGGGACAGGGGGAGGGCTACACCTTC. The full variable domain, completed using reference TRBV5-1 and TRBJ1-2, is KAGVTQTPRYLIKTRGQQVTLSCSPISGHRSVSWYQQTPGQGLQFLFEYFSETQRNKGNFPGRFSGRQFSNSRSEMNVSTLELGDSALYLCASSPGQGEGYTFGSGTRLTVV.